The T cell receptor beta chain described here comes from a study of CD8 T cells in ankylosing spondylitis. Germline loops: CDR1 MDHEN, CDR2 SYDVKM. This CDR3 contains 16 residues. The V end was cut by 2 bases, the J end by 9 bases, with 22 bases between. Study-wide results and limits: The study identified a TCR beta motif of several highly homologous variants that appeared characteristic of ankylosing spondylitis blood. Reportedly, significant enrichment of disease-linked clones occurred in matched ankylosing spondylitis synovial fluid.

A word on this clonotype: Its antigen is as yet unknown.

With molecular barcodes, quantitative 5'-RACE was used to make the TCR beta libraries. MiXCR was run by TCRdb on the 5' RACE reads, yielding one entry per CDR3 protein. Among a few hundred thousand distinct CDR3 sequences listed, about 13% were seen once. This sequence joins TRBV28 and TRBJ2-5; D call uncertain. Input material: blood, either unsorted or a sorted T cell fraction (not recorded which). This sequence originates from a male donor with ankylosing spondylitis. The CDR3 nucleotides are TGTGCCAGCAGTTTAGGGCAGACTTACCCCTGGTTGTCCCAGTACTTC. Its translation: CASSLGQTYPWLSQYF.